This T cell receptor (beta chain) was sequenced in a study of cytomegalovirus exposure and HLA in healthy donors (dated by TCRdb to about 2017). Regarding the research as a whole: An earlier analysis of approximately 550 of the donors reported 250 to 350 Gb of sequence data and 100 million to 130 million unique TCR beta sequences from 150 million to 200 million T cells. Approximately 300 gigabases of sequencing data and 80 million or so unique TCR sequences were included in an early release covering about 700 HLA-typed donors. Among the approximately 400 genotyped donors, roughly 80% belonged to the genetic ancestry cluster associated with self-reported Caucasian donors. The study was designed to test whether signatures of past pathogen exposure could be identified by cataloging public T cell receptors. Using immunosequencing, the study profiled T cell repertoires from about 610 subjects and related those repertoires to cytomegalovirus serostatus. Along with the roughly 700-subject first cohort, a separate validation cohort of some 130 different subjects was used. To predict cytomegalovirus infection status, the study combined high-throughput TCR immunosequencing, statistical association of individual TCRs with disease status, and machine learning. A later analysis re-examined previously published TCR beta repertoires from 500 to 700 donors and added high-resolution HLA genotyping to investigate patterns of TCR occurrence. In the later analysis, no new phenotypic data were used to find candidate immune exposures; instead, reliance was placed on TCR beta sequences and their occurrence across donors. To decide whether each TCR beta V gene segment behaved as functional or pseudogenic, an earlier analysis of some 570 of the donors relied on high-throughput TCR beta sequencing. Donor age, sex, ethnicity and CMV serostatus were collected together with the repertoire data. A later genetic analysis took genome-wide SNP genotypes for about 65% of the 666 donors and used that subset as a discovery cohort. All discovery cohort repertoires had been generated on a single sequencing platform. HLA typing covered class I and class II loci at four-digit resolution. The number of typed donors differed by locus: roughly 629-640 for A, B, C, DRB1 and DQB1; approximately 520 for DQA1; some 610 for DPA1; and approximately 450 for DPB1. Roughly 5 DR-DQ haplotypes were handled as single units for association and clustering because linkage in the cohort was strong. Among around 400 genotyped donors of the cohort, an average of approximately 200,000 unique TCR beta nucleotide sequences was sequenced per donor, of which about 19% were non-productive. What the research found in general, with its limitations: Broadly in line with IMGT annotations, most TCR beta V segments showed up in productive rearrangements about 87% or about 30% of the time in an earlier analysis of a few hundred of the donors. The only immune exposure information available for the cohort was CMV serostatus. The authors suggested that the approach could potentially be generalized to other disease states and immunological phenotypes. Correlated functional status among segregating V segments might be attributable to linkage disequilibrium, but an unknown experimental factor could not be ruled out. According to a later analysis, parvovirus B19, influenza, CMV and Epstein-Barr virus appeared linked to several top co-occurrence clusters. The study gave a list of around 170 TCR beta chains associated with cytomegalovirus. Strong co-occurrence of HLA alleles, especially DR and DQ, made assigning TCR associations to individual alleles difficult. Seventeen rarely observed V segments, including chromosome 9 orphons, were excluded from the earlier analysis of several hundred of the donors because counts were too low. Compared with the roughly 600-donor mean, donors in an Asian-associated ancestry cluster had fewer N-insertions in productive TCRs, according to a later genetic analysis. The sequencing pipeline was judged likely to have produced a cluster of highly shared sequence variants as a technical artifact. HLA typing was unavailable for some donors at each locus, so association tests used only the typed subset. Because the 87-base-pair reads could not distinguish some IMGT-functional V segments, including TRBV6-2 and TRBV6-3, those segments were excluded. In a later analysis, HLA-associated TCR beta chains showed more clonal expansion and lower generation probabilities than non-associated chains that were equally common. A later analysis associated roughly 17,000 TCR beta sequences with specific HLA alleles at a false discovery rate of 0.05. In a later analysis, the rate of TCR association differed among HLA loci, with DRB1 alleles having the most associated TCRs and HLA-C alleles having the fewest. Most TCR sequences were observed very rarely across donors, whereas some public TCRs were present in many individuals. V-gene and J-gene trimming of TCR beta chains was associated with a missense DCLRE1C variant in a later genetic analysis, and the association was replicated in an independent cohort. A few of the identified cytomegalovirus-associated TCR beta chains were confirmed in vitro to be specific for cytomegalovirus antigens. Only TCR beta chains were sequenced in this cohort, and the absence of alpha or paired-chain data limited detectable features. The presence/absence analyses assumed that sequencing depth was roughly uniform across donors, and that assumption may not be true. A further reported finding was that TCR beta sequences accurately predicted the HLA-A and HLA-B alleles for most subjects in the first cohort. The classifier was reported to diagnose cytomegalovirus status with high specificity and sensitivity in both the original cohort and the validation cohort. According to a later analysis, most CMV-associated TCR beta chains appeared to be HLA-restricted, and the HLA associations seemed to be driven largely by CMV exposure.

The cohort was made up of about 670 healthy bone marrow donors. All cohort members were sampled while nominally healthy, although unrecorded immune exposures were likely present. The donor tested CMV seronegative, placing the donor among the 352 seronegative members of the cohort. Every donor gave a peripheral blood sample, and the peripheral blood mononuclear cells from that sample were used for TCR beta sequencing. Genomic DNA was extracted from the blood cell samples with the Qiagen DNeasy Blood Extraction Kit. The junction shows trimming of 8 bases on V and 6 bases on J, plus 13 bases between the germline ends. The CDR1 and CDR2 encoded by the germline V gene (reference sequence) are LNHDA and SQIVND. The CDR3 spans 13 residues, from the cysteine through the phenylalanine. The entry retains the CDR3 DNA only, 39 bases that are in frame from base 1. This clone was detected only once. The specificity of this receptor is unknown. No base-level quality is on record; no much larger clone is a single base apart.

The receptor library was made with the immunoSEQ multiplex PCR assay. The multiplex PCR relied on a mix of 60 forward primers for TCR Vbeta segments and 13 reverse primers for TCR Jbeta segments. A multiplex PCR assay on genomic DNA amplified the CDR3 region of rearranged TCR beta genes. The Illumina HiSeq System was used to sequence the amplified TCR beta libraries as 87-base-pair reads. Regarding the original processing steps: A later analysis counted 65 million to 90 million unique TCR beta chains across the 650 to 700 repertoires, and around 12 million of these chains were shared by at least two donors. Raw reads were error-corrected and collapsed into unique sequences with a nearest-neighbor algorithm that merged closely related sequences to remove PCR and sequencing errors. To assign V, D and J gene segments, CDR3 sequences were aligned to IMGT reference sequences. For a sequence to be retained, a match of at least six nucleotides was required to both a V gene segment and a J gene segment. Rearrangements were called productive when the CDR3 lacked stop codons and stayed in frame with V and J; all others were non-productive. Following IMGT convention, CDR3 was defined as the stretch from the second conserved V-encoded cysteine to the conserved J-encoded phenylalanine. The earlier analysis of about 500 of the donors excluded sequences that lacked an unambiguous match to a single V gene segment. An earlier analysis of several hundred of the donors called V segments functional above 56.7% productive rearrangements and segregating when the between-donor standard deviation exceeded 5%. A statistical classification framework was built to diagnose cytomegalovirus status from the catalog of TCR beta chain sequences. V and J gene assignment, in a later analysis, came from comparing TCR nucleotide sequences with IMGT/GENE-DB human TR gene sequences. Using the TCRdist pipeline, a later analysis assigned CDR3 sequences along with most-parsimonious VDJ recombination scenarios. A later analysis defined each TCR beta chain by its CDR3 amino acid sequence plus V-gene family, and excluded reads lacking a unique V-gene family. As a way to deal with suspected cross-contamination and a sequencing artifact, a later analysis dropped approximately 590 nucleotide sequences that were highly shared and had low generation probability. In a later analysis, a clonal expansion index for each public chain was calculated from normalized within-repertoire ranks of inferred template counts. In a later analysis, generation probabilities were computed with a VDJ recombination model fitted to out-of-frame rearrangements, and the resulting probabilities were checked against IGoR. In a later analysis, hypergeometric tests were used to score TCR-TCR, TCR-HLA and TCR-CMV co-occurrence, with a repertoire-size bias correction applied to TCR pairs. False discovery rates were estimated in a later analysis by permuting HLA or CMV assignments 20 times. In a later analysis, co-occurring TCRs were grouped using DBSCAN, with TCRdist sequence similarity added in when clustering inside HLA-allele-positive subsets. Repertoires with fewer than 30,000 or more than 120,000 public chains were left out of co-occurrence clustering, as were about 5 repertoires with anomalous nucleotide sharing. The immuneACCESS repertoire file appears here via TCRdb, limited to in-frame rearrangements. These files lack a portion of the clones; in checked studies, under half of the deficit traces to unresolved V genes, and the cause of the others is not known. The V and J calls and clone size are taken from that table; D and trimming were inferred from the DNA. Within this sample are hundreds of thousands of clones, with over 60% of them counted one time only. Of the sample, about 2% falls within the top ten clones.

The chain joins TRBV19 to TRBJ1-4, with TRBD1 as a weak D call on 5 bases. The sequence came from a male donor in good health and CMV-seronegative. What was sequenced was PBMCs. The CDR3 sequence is CASHDREYEKLFF. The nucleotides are TGTGCCAGTCACGACAGAGAATATGAAAAACTGTTTTTT.